The clone carrying this T cell receptor (beta chain) was seen just once. What it binds is unknown. This specimen comes from a study of cytomegalovirus exposure and HLA in healthy donors. The wider study: Inside one of the first data releases sat roughly 80 million unique TCRs taken from HLA-typed donors. Study outcomes and limitations: Fewer N-insertions than the approximately 700-donor mean were reportedly shown by an Asian-associated ancestry cluster in a later analysis.

The PCR employed 60 Vbeta primers together with 13 Jbeta primers. TCRdb's copy holds only in-frame clones and misses some; the assay was immunoSEQ multiplex PCR. The sample lists about 200,000 clones, approximately 85% seen once, with 6.5% in the top ten. Germline values: CDR1 SNHLY, CDR2 FYNNEI. There are 15 residues in the CDR3. V lost 6 bases, J lost 4 bases, and 15 bases lay in between. The J gene is TRBJ2-2, the V gene TRBV2, with a weak D call TRBD1 (5 bases). The sequence came from a woman aged 50 to 60 in good health and CMV-seropositive. Sequencing was performed on PBMCs. CDR3 nucleotide sequence: TGTGCCAGCAGAGATGACAGCCTCGGCACCGGGGAGCTGTTTTTT. Its protein product is CASRDDSLGTGELFF.